The present entry profiles one T cell receptor (beta chain) with its context. Baseline, cycle 4 day 1, and cycle 7 day 1 were the blood sampling points. This record belongs to a study of OX40 agonist ivuxolimab in advanced cancers. Study-wide context: An agonistic anti-OX40 (CD134) antibody, ivuxolimab, was used to treat the patients. Patients achieving partial responses numbered three: one hepatocellular carcinoma case and two cutaneous melanoma cases.

The data were produced by immunoSEQ multiplex PCR, yet TCRdb's version contains in-frame clones alone and is incomplete. This table has some 150,000 clones, over 75% appearing once. CDR3 size: 13 residues. Germline assignment: CDR1 SGHDN and CDR2 FVKESK. Trimming pared 1 base from V and 8 bases from J, leaving 11 bases between. The origin of this receptor is an adult with an advanced solid tumor such as melanoma, head and neck, liver or kidney cancer. The V gene is TRBV14, the J gene TRBJ1-2, with a weak D call TRBD1 (5 bases). The sequences come from CD4+ or CD8+ T cells sorted from blood, collected in a trial of the OX40 agonist ivuxolimab. CDR3 sequence reads: CASSQAGSRGYTF. CDR3 DNA sequence: TGTGCCAGCAGCCAAGCAGGGAGTAGAGGCTACACCTTC.